Below, 2 T cell receptor beta chains from the same sample are listed, as sequenced in a study of T cells in Graves' hyperthyroidism and ophthalmopathy. What was amplified from RNA transcripts were TCR beta CDR3 regions. Using the HTBI primer set, a first-round RT-PCR was run on the TCR CDR3. TCRdb passed the multiplex PCR reads through MiXCR, listing each CDR3 protein once. The repertoire holds around 690,000 distinct CDR3 sequences, roughly 17% seen once, with 15% to 17% in the top ten. Specimen: blood. The receptors were gathered from a man between 50 and 59 years old with Graves' hyperthyroidism.

This clonotype was seen many times. The V call is TRBV28, the J call TRBJ2-7; D possibly corresponds to TRBD1 (6 bases). The CDR3 is 15 amino acids. V was trimmed by 3 bases and J by 7 bases, leaving 19 bases between them. Per germline, CDR1 MDHEN and CDR2 SYDVKM. The CDR3 coding sequence is TGTGCCAGCAGTTTCGGTTTCAGGGGTCGTTGGGAGCAGTACTTC. This translates into CASSFGFRGRWEQYF.

This chain uses TRBV18 with TRBJ2-1, with D unclear. V gave up 6 bases and J gave up 5 bases, with 11 bases separating them. CDR3 length: 13 amino acids. Germline CDR1 is KGHSH and CDR2 is LQKENI. The CDR3: CASSPVGNNEQFF. CDR3 nucleotides: TGTGCCAGCTCTCCAGTGGGGAACAATGAGCAGTTCTTC.